Each of the 7 T cell receptor beta chains below was sequenced from the same sample in a study of blood T cell repertoires in COVID-19. Produced via immunoSEQ multiplex PCR; TCRdb's table is partial and in-frame only. The sample lists 90,000 to 120,000 clones; 90% to 95% were seen once. Source material: peripheral blood. These receptors were taken from a woman aged 25 to 45 with acute or convalescent COVID-19.

The chain links TRBV6-1 to TRBJ1-2, with unresolved D. V dropped 1 base and J dropped 8 bases, with 20 bases sitting between them. CDR3 size: 16 residues. CDR1 MNHNS and CDR2 SASEGT come from the germline V gene. CDR3 amino acids: CASSEENGWGVRGYTF. Written as DNA, the CDR3 is TGTGCCAGCAGTGAAGAGAATGGTTGGGGAGTGAGGGGCTACACCTTC.

Only one count was recorded for this clone. This chain links TRBV2 with TRBJ1-1; D not resolved. V dropped 9 bases and J dropped 3 bases, with 20 bases sitting between them. Germline assignment: CDR1 SNHLY and CDR2 FYNNEI. The CDR3 covers 15 residues. CDR3 sequence (DNA): TGTGCCAGGACAAGAAACACCCTCCAAGACACTGAAGCTTTCTTT. Translated: CARTRNTLQDTEAFF.

This clone was observed a single time. The chain employs TRBV7-8 and TRBJ1-5; 7 bases fit TRBD1. The CDR3 extends over 17 amino acids. In germline, CDR1 is SGHVS, CDR2 FQNEAQ. The ends lost 2 bases at V and 1 base at J; junction bases unmatched: 8. The CDR3 protein is CASSLRQGRGSNQPQHF. The CDR3 nucleotides are TGTGCCAGCAGCTTAAGACAGGGCAGGGGGAGCAATCAGCCCCAGCATTTT.

This chain uses TRBV9 with TRBJ2-6; tentatively, D is TRBD1 (6 bases). The CDR3 loop spans 19 amino acids. CDR1 is SGDLS and CDR2 is YYNGEE in the germline V gene. The germline V and J ends were trimmed by 0 bases and 0 bases, with 16 bases remaining between them. CDR3 protein: CASSVVQDSQPSGANVLTF. The CDR3 region has the DNA TGTGCCAGCAGCGTAGTTCAGGACAGTCAACCCTCTGGGGCCAACGTCCTGACTTTC.

The J gene is TRBJ1-2, the V gene TRBV5-1; D unclear. The V gene lost 0 bases and the J gene lost 10 bases, with 13 bases spanning the gap. Germline V lookup: CDR1 SGHRS, CDR2 YFSETQ. The CDR3 is made up of 13 amino acids. This chain's CDR3 is CASSLEGGETYTF. The CDR3 bases are TGCGCCAGCAGCTTGGAGGGCGGGGAAACCTACACCTTC.

This clone was counted only a few times. This chain joins TRBV7-2 and TRBJ2-3; 7 bases are a match to TRBD1. V trimming: 4 bases; J trimming: 4 bases; junction bases outside the gene matches: 5. This CDR3 is built from 14 residues. Germline V lookup: CDR1 SGHTA, CDR2 FQGNSA. CDR3 in amino acids: CASSSNRGPDTQYF. The CDR3 DNA reads as TGTGCCAGCAGCTCAAACAGGGGCCCAGATACGCAGTATTTT.

This chain joins TRBV28 and TRBJ1-2; perhaps TRBD1 as D (5 bases). The CDR3 loop spans 13 amino acids. Germline assignment: CDR1 MDHEN and CDR2 SYDVKM. V was clipped by 7 bases and J by 5 bases, with 14 bases between them. The CDR3 sequence is CASTRIGGYGYTF. For the CDR3, the DNA is TGTGCCAGCACGCGGATTGGGGGGTATGGCTACACCTTC.